This T cell receptor (beta chain) was captured by sequencing in a study of blood T cell repertoires in COVID-19. Study at large: Collection of acute and convalescent COVID-19 samples took place in the United States, Italy and Spain.

The CDR3 spans 14 residues. CDR1 is SGHRS and CDR2 is YFSETQ in the germline V gene. Trimming took off 4 bases at V and 2 bases at J, with 13 bases between the two ends. Study processing details: Reference gene primer amplification gave nucleated cell count estimates. The assay was immunoSEQ multiplex PCR, and TCRdb's table has in-frame clones only and misses some. The V and J calls and the clone size are those of that table, but D and trimming were determined from the DNA. The profile shows fewer than 600,000 clones, roughly 89% of them singletons. One Seattle source followed patients from active infection through their disease course.

The rearrangement joins TRBV5-1 to TRBJ2-7; D not certain. The sequenced sample was peripheral blood. This receptor was taken from a man aged 18 to 29 with COVID-19, enrolled during active disease. The CDR3 is CASSTTSNTYEQYF. In DNA form, the CDR3 reads TGCGCCAGCAGCACCACAAGTAACACCTACGAGCAGTACTTC.